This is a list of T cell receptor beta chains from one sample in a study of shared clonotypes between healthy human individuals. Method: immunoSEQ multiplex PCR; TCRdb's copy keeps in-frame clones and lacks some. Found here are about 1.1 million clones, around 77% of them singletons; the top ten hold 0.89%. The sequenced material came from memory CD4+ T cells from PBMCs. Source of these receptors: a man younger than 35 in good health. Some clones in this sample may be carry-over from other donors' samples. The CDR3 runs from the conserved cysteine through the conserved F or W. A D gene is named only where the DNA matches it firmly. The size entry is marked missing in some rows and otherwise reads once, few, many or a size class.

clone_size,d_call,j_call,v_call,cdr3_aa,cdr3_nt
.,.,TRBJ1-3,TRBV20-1,CSAGLGNTIYF,TGCAGTGCAGGGCTTGGAAACACCATATATTTT
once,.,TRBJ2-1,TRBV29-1,CSVEVYAGYSEQFF,TGCAGCGTTGAGGTGTATGCGGGATACAGTGAGCAGTTCTTC
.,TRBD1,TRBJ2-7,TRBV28,CASSHGQVKAYEQYF,TGTGCCAGCAGCCACGGACAGGTAAAGGCCTACGAGCAGTACTTC
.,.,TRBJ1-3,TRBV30,CARGAFSGNTIYF,TGTGCCCGGGGTGCTTTCTCTGGAAACACCATATATTTT
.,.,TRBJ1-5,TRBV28,CASSSSDRGYNQPQHF,.
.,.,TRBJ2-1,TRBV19,CASSMSPGGLRNEQFF,TGTGCCAGTAGTATGAGTCCTGGGGGCTTACGTAATGAGCAGTTCTTC
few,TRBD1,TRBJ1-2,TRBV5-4,CASSLVRTGDGYTF,TGTGCCAGCAGCTTGGTGCGGACAGGGGATGGCTACACCTTC
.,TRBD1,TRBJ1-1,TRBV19,CASRGRDRGTEAFF,TGTGCCAGTAGGGGCCGGGACAGGGGAACTGAAGCTTTCTTT
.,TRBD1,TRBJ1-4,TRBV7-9,CASKTGSPTNEKLFF,TGTGCCAGCAAGACAGGGAGTCCAACTAATGAAAAACTGTTTTTT
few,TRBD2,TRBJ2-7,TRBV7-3,CASSLTGRPPNEQYF,TGTGCCAGCAGCTTAACCGGGAGGCCTCCTAACGAGCAGTACTTC
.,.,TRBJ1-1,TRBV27,CASSLSKVRLLNTEAFF,TGTGCCAGCAGTTTATCAAAGGTCCGGTTATTGAACACTGAAGCTTTCTTT
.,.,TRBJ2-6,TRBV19,CASQSMSSGANVLTF,TGTGCCAGCCAGTCGATGAGCTCTGGGGCCAACGTCCTGACTTTC
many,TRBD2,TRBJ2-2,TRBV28,CASTRPGTSGVGGELFF,TGTGCCAGCACTCGCCCCGGGACTAGCGGAGTAGGAGGGGAGCTGTTTTTT
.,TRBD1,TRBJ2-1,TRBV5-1,CASSISGGRTYNEQFF,TGCGCCAGCAGCATTTCAGGGGGCCGTACCTACAATGAGCAGTTCTTC
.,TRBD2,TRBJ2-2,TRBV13,CASSPRTSYGELFF,TGTGCCAGCAGCCCCAGGACTAGCTACGGGGAGCTGTTTTTT
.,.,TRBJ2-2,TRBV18,CASSPPSSQGTGELFF,TGTGCCAGCTCACCACCCTCATCCCAGGGGACCGGGGAGCTGTTTTTT
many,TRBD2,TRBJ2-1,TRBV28,CASTTPGLAPVNEQFF,TGTGCCAGCACGACCCCAGGACTAGCCCCCGTCAATGAGCAGTTCTTC
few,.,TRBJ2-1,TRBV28,CASSLIYNEQFF,TGTGCCAGCAGTTTAATCTACAATGAGCAGTTCTTC
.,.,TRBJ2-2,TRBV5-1,CASSYIYRGGGTPGELFF,TGCGCCAGCAGCTACATCTACCGGGGCGGCGGGACGCCTGGAGAGCTGTTTTTT
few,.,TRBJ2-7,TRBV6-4,CASSWGDEQYF,TGTGCCAGCAGTTGGGGAGACGAGCAGTACTTC
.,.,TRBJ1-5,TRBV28,CASSSPGQAYSNQPQHF,TGTGCCAGCAGTTCCCCGGGACAAGCGTATAGCAATCAGCCCCAGCATTTT
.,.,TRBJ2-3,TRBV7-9,CASSLMSSSTDTQYF,TGTGCCAGCAGCTTAATGTCGTCTAGCACAGATACGCAGTATTTT
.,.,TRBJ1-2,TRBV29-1,CSVEDLKRGYTF,TGCAGCGTTGAAGATTTGAAGCGGGGCTACACCTTC
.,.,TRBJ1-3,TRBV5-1,CASSLGTQLGGNTIYF,TGCGCCAGCAGCTTGGGGACTCAACTAGGGGGAAACACCATATATTTT
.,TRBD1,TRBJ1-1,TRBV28,CASSPDRVLLVAFF,TGTGCCAGCAGTCCAGACAGGGTCCTACTTGTAGCTTTCTTT